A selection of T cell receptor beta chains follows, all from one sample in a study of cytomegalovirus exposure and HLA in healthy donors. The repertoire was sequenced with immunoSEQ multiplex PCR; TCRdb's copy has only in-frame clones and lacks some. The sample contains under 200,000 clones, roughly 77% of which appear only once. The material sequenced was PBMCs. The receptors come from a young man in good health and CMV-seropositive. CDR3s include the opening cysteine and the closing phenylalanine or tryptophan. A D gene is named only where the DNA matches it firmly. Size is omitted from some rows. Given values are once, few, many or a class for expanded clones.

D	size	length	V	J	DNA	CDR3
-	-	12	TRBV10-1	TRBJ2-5	TGCGCCAGCACAGACAGGCAAGAGACCCAGTACTTC	CASTDRQETQYF
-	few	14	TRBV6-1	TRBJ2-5	TGTGCCAGCAGTCCTACCATTGTCCAAGAGACCCAGTACTTC	CASSPTIVQETQYF
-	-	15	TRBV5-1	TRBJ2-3	TGCGCCAGCAGCGCCGACAGTACCTACACAGATACGCAGTATTTT	CASSADSTYTDTQYF
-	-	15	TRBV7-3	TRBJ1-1	TGTGCCAGCAGCTTACTTGGCAGGGCGAACACTGAAGCTTTCTTT	CASSLLGRANTEAFF
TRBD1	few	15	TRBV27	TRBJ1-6	TGTGCCAGCAGCCTTACCGGGACAGGGAATTCACCCCTCCACTTT	CASSLTGTGNSPLHF
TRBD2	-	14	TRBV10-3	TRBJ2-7	TGTGCCATCAGGGGGACTAGTCCTTCCTACGAGCAGTACTTC	CAIRGTSPSYEQYF
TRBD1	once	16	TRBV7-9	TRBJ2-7	TGTGCCAGCAGCTTTTCCGGGACAGGGGTTTCCTACGAGCAGTACTTC	CASSFSGTGVSYEQYF
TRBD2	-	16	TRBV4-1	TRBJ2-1	TGCGCCAGCAGCCAAGGGGGCCTAGCGGGGTACAATGAGCAGTTCTTC	CASSQGGLAGYNEQFF
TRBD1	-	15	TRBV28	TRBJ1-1	TGTGCCAGCAGCCTCGGACAGGCCTCCGGCACTGAAGCTTTCTTT	CASSLGQASGTEAFF
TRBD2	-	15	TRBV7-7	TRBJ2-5	TGTGCCAGCAGCCCCGGGACTAGCGTAAAAGAGACCCAGTACTTC	CASSPGTSVKETQYF
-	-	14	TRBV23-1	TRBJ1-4	TGCGCCAGCAGTCATGGCAGAACTAATGAAAAACTGTTTTTT	CASSHGRTNEKLFF
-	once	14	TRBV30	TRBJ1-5	TGTGCCTGGAGTGTACAGTCGGGAGGGCAGCCCCAGCATTTT	CAWSVQSGGQPQHF
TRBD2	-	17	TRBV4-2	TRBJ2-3	TGTGCCAGCAGCCAAGATCGAGGGTCTAGCGGGGGGGCTACGCAGTATTTT	CASSQDRGSSGGATQYF
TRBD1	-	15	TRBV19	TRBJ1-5	TGTGCCAGCTCCGCAGGGGGCATTAGCAATCAGCCCCAGCATTTT	CASSAGGISNQPQHF
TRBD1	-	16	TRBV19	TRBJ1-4	TGTGCCAGTTCCAAACTGACCGGGACAGGGGACGAAAAACTGTTTTTT	CASSKLTGTGDEKLFF
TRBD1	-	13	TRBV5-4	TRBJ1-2	TGTGCCAGCAGCTTGGAACAGGGGAGCGGCTACACCTTC	CASSLEQGSGYTF
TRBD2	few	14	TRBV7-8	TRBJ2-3	TGTGCCAGCAGCCCGGGGACTAGCGGGGGTACGCAGTATTTT	CASSPGTSGGTQYF
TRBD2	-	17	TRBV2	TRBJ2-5	TGTGCCAGCAGTGTGCGGGGTTTCGGACTAGCGGGGGAGACCCAGTACTTC	CASSVRGFGLAGETQYF
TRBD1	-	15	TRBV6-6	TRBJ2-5	TGTGCCAGCAGTGGGGGACAGGGGGCACGAGAGACCCAGTACTTC	CASSGGQGARETQYF
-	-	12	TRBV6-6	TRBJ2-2	TGTGCCAGCACCTCCTTCACCGGGGAGCTGTTTTTT	CASTSFTGELFF
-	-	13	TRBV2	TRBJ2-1	TGTGCCAGCAGTCGAGCGCCCTACAATGAGCAGTTCTTC	CASSRAPYNEQFF
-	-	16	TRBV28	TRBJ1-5	TGTGCCAGCAGTTTTCAGGTCAGGGGTAGCAATCAGCCCCAGCATTTT	CASSFQVRGSNQPQHF
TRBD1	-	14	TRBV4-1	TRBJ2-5	TGCGCCAGCAGCCAAGAAAACAGGGGAGAGACCCAGTACTTC	CASSQENRGETQYF
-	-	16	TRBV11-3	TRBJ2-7	TGTGCCAGCAGCTCACGAGCTAGTGGGACAAAGTACGAGCAGTACTTC	CASSSRASGTKYEQYF
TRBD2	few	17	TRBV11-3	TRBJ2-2	TGTGCCAGCAGCTTACGGACTAGCGGGGCGATAACCGGGGAGCTGTTTTTT	CASSLRTSGAITGELFF
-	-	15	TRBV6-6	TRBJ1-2	TGTGCCAGCAGTTTCCCTGAAGATAAAGACAGGGGCTACACCTTC	CASSFPEDKDRGYTF
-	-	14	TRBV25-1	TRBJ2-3	TGTGCCAGCAGTGACACCAGGGGAGCCGATACGCAGTATTTT	CASSDTRGADTQYF
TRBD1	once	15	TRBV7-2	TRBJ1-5	TGTGCCAGCAGCTCCGAGGGGACAGGGGGAGAGGCCCAGCATTTT	CASSSEGTGGEAQHF
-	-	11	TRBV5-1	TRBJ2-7	TGCGCCAGCAGCAGCGCCTACGAGCAGTACTTC	CASSSAYEQYF
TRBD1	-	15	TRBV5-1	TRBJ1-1	TGCGCCAGCAGCACCTCCGGGACAGGGGAGACTGAAGCTTTCTTT	CASSTSGTGETEAFF
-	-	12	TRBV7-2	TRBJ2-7	TGTGCCAGCAGTGGCCTCGATTACGAGCAGTACTTC	CASSGLDYEQYF
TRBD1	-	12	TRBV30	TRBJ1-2	TGTGCCTGGAGGCAGGGGGCGCGAGGCTACACCTTC	CAWRQGARGYTF
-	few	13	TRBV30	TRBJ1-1	TGTGCCTGGAAGCGGGAGTTGATCACTGAAGCTTTCTTT	CAWKRELITEAFF
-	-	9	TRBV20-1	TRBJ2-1	TGCAGTGCTGAGAATGAGCAGTTCTTC	CSAENEQFF
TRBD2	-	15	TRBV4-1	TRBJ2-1	TGCGCCAGCAGCCCGCTTGGACTAGGTAGAAATGAGCAGTTCTTC	CASSPLGLGRNEQFF
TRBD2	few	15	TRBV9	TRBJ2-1	TGTGCCAGCAGCGTTTCGCGGGGGGGTTCAGATGAGCAGTTCTTC	CASSVSRGGSDEQFF
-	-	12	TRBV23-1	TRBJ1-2	TGCGCCAGGACAGCCGCTAACTATGGCTACACCTTC	CARTAANYGYTF
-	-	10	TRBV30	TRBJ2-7	TGTGCCTGGGGGGAGAACGAGCAGTACTTC	CAWGENEQYF
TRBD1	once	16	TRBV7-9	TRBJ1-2	TGTGCCAGCAGCCGGATCCTGACAGGGGGTTCCTATGGCTACACCTTC	CASSRILTGGSYGYTF
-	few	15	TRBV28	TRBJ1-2	TGTGCCAGCAGCCTACCCTCGGGAACTAACTATGGCTACACCTTC	CASSLPSGTNYGYTF
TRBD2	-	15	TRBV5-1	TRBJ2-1	TGCGCCAGCAGCTTGACGGGCGGGGGGGCTGATGAGCAGTTCTTC	CASSLTGGGADEQFF
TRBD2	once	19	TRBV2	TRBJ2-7	TGTGCCAGCAGTGATATCGGGGCAGAAGAAGGGGAGGGGACGGGGGAGCAGTACTTC	CASSDIGAEEGEGTGEQYF